This TCR beta chain was recovered during a study of T cells after posttransplantation cyclophosphamide. The study's findings and limits: After PTCy, TRB diversity resembled that of CNI/methotrexate controls. Tissue-infiltrating T cells from skin or gut overlapped little with blood T cells. Later post-transplant blood repertoires were often dominated by donor CD8+ memory clones.

The CDR3 runs to 14 residues. Germline CDR1 reads SGHNT; CDR2 reads YYREEE (reference sequence). Trimming stripped 3 bases from V and 9 bases from J, with 16 bases between. Assay used: immunoSEQ multiplex PCR; TCRdb lists only in-frame clones, some missing. In the table there are roughly 12,000 clones, approximately 2% of which are singletons. Treatment was busulfan-fludarabine conditioning, a marrow graft, and cyclophosphamide on days +3 and +4. Details on this clone: Its antigen is unidentified.

The sample consisted of PBMCs, taken after allogeneic stem cell transplant with posttransplant cyclophosphamide. The TCR was taken from a young adult male patient who received an allogeneic stem cell transplant from a related donor, was CMV-positive, and had no GVHD. Some T cells could come from the graft donor. V is TRBV5-4 and J is TRBJ2-1; D is perhaps TRBD2 (6 bases). CDR3 DNA: TGTGCCAGCAGCTCCGGCGGCGGGGCCGTTGAGCAGTTCTTC. Translated: CASSSGGGAVEQFF.